This T cell receptor beta chain comes out of a study of cytomegalovirus exposure and HLA in healthy donors. Across the whole study: The Caucasian-associated ancestry cluster contained 81% of the roughly 400 genotyped donors.

Healthy bone marrow donors formed the donor group. In nominal health when sampled, donors likely had unrecorded immune exposures nonetheless. Trimming left V 4 bases short and J 0 bases short, with 9 bases between. This CDR3 region has 14 residues. From germline, CDR1 is SGHDT and CDR2 YYEEEE. 13 Jbeta primers and 60 Vbeta primers were used for the PCR. Clones were read by immunoSEQ multiplex PCR, and TCRdb kept only the in-frame ones, dropping some. Its table lists 120,000 to 150,000 clones. V is TRBV5-6 and J is TRBJ2-3; no definite D call. Sequences were obtained from PBMCs. The sequence was collected from a man in his forties in good health and CMV-seronegative. The CDR3 DNA reads as TGTGCCAGCAGCCCCAGACTTAGCACAGATACGCAGTATTTT. Its translation: CASSPRLSTDTQYF.